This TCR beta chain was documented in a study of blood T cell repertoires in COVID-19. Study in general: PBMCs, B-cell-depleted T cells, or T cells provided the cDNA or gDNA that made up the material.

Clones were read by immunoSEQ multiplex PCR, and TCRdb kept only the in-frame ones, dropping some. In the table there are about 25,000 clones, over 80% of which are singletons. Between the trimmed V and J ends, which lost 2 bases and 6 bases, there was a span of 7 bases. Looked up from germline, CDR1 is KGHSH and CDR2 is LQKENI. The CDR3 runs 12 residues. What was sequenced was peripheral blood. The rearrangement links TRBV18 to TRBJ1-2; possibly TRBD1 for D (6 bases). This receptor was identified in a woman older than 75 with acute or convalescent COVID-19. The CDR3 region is CASSPEGDGYTF. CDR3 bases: TGTGCCAGCTCACCAGAGGGGGATGGCTACACCTTC.